This TCR beta chain was identified in a study of regulatory T cells in long-lasting Graves disease. Library construction for TCR beta used iRepertoire HTBI primers and Arm-PCR of CDR3 regions. TCRdb reprocessed the multiplex PCR reads with MiXCR, giving one entry per CDR3 protein. The sample holds 200,000 to 300,000 distinct CDR3 sequences, 20% seen once. As to time point: newly diagnosed GD, antithyroid drugs for less than 3 months. PBMC-extracted RNA yielded the TCR library. Diagnosis followed American Thyroid Association guidelines for Graves' disease. This CDR3 contains 15 residues. Germline CDR1 and CDR2: MDHEN and SYDVKM. The V end was cut by 6 bases, the J end by 5 bases, with 19 bases between. Points from the study as a whole: Favored gene segments in persistent disease were TRBV28, TRBJ1-2 and TRBJ2-5. Few sampled subjects may have lowered accuracy.

This clonotype was seen repeatedly, ten times or more. Its specificity is not known. The sequence was collected from a female donor with Graves disease. The chain recombines TRBV28 with TRBJ2-5, with D tentatively TRBD1 or TRBD2 (6 bases each). Specimen: peripheral blood mononuclear cells (PBMCs), collected at new diagnosis, from a patient treated with antithyroid drugs. The CDR3 protein is CASSASRGGLETQYF. The CDR3 nucleotides are TGTGCCAGCAGCGCTAGCAGGGGAGGTTTGGAGACCCAGTACTTC. The full variable domain, in which reference TRBV28 and TRBJ2-5 provide the parts outside the CDR3, is DVKVTQSSRYLVKRTGEKVFLECVQDMDHENMFWYRQDPGLGLRLIYFSYDVKMKEKGDIPEGYSVSREKKERFSLILESASTNQTSMYLCASSASRGGLETQYFGPGTRLLVL.